This T cell receptor beta chain was obtained from a study of somatic mutations in cytotoxic T cells in rheumatoid arthritis. Germline CDR1 and CDR2: MNHEY and SMNVEV (reference sequence). The CDR3 consists of 15 residues. The V and J ends lost 5 bases and 1 base respectively, with 13 bases between them. Healthy control status was assigned to blood donors, whose median age was about 59 years (range about 21-70) and of whom approximately 55% were female. Measured with immunoSEQ multiplex PCR; TCRdb has only the in-frame clones, and not every one. The data show approximately 33,000 clones, more than 80% seen once.

The chain joins TRBV27 to TRBJ2-3, with D possibly called TRBD1 or TRBD2 (6 bases each). Sequenced sample: CD8+ T cells sorted from blood. The receptor's source is a man aged 40-49 years in good health. CDR3 in amino acids: CASSDAGGRTDTQYF. Written as DNA, the CDR3 is TGTGCCAGCAGTGACGCCGGGGGCCGCACAGATACGCAGTATTTT.